The 23 T cell receptor beta chains below were found in one sample sequenced in a study of regulatory T cells in long-lasting Graves disease. Time point denoted: persistent/refractory GD, antithyroid drugs over 5 years with positive TRAb. Preparation of the TCR library used RNA extracted from PBMCs. Libraries of TCR beta came from iRepertoire HTBI primers plus Arm-PCR of CDR3 regions. TCRdb ran MiXCR on the multiplex PCR reads and lists one entry per CDR3 protein. This sample has 400,000 to 500,000 distinct CDR3 sequences, with less than 25% found just once. Sequencing used peripheral blood mononuclear cells (PBMCs), obtained when the disease was refractory, from a patient treated with antithyroid drugs. The receptors stem from a female donor with Graves disease.

This clonotype was detected ten times or more. V and J are TRBV28 and TRBJ1-2; D is unresolved. Trimming left V 5 bases short and J 4 bases short, with 14 bases between. The CDR3 sequence is 14 residues long. Germline assignment: CDR1 MDHEN and CDR2 SYDVKM. The CDR3 DNA is TGTGCCAGCAGTCCAACCCCCACGACCTATGGCTACACCTTC. Its translation: CASSPTPTTYGYTF.

The rearrangement links TRBV29-1 to TRBJ2-2; either TRBD1 or TRBD2 may supply D (5 bases each). This CDR3 spans 13 amino acids. From germline, CDR1 is SQVTM and CDR2 ANQGSEA. Trimming took off 6 bases at V and 0 bases at J, with 8 bases between the two ends. The CDR3 loop is CSVGTTNTGELFF. The DNA for the CDR3 is TGCAGCGTCGGGACGACGAACACCGGGGAGCTGTTTTTT.

The gene calls are TRBV12-3 or TRBV12-4 and TRBJ1-2; D unclear. This CDR3 is 14 amino acids long. Trimming shortened V by 6 bases and J by 4 bases, and 15 bases separated the two germline ends. Written as DNA, the CDR3 is TGTGCCAGCAGCTCCACCAATTACCCCTATGGCTACACCTTC. Amino acid sequence: CASSSTNYPYGYTF.

V is TRBV27 and J is TRBJ2-7, with TRBD2 matching 8 bases. Germline CDR1 reads MNHEY; CDR2 reads SMNVEV (reference sequence). The ends lost 8 bases at V and 3 bases at J; junction bases unmatched: 12. CDR3 length: 15 amino acids. CDR3 loop: CASRSGAGVGYEQYF. The DNA for the CDR3 is TGTGCCAGCCGTAGTGGAGCGGGAGTTGGCTACGAGCAGTACTTC.

This chain joins TRBV19 and TRBJ2-4; 7 bases line up with TRBD1. CDR3 length equals 16 residues. V dropped 6 bases and J dropped 0; count of bases not matched to a gene: 8. The germline V gene encodes CDR1 LNHDA and CDR2 SQIVND (reference sequence). CDR3 DNA: TGTGCCAGTAGCCCCGGGACAGAACTAGCCAAAAACATTCAGTACTTC. This encodes CASSPGTELAKNIQYF. Filled out from reference TRBV19 and TRBJ2-4, the complete variable domain reads DGGITQSPKYLFRKEGQNVTLSCEQNLNHDAMYWYRQDPGQGLRLIYYSQIVNDFQKGDIAEGYSVSREKKESFPLTVTSAQKNPTAFYLCASSPGTELAKNIQYFGAGTRLSVL.

The J gene is TRBJ1-1, the V gene TRBV9; D remains unclear. The V end lost 2 bases, the J end lost 3 bases, and 5 bases lay between the germline ends. This CDR3 contains 12 residues. Per the germline V gene, CDR1 is SGDLS and CDR2 is YYNGEE. CDR3 sequence (DNA): TGTGCCAGCAGCGTGGACGACACTGAAGCTTTCTTT. Its protein product is CASSVDDTEAFF.

This clonotype has a single count. The rearrangement joins TRBV5-1 to TRBJ2-2, with D possibly TRBD2 on 6 matching bases. Looked up from germline, CDR1 is SGHRS and CDR2 is YFSETQ. The V end lost 3 bases, the J end lost 3 bases, and 6 bases lay between the germline ends. The CDR3 has 13 residues. CDR3 region: CASSWEDTGELFF. In DNA form, the CDR3 reads TGCGCCAGCAGCTGGGAGGACACCGGGGAGCTGTTTTTT.

In the case of this clonotype: The junction does not match germline at one end; this may be a read error. This rearrangement joins TRBV19 to TRBJ1-5; TRBD1 is a possible D gene (6 bases). Germline V gene data show CDR1 as LNHDA and CDR2 as SQIVND (reference sequence). This CDR3 comprises 15 residues. The CDR3 spells CASSIDPGVDQPHHF. CDR3 DNA: TGTGCCAGTAGTATAGATCCAGGGGTTGACCAGCCCCATCATTTT. The whole variable domain, filled in from reference TRBV19 and TRBJ1-5, reads DGGITQSPKYLFRKEGQNVTLSCEQNLNHDAMYWYRQDPGQGLRLIYYSQIVNDFQKGDIAEGYSVSREKKESFPLTVTSAQKNPTAFYLCASSIDPGVDQPHHFGDGTRLSIL.

This clonotype has at least ten counts. The chain is built from TRBV6-1 and TRBJ2-7; tentative D call: TRBD1 (5 bases). V lost 4 bases and J 5 bases, leaving 9 bases between the germline ends. Looked up from germline, CDR1 is MNHNS and CDR2 is SASEGT. This CDR3 contains 12 residues. DNA for the CDR3: TGTGCCAGCAGTGTAGGGGTTAACGAGCAGTACTTC. This encodes CASSVGVNEQYF.

This clonotype has at least ten counts. The CDR3 bases are TGTGCCATCAGTGATGGTGGACAGGGATCCTACGAGCAGTACTTC. It specifies CAISDGGQGSYEQYF. The V gene is TRBV10-3, the J gene TRBJ2-7, with 8 nucleotides matching TRBD1. Trimming cost V 3 bases and J 1 base; bases outside gene matches: 5. The CDR3 sequence is 15 residues long. The V gene's germline CDR1 is ENHRY and CDR2 SYGVKD.

This clonotype came up many times. The chain links TRBV28 to TRBJ1-2, with D tentatively TRBD1 (5 bases). The CDR3 length is 16 residues. The V end was cut by 3 bases, the J end by 1 base, with 15 bases between. Germline V gene sequence: CDR1 MDHEN, CDR2 SYDVKM. In DNA, the CDR3 is TGTGCCAGCAGTTTGCCGGGAGGGGCTTTTAACTATGGCTACACCTTC. Protein product: CASSLPGGAFNYGYTF.

The sample holds a few counts of this clonotype. The chain uses TRBV20-1 and TRBJ2-7; 14 bases are shared with TRBD2. The CDR3 covers 12 residues. After removal of 6 bases from V and 9 bases from J, the junction contained 4 bases not matched to a gene. Germline V gene sequence: CDR1 DFQATT, CDR2 SNEGSKA (reference sequence). CDR3 amino acids: CSAGGLAGVQYF. The CDR3 region has the DNA TGCAGTGCAGGGGGACTAGCGGGAGTGCAGTACTTC.

The chain employs TRBV29-1 and TRBJ1-3; no firm D call. Germline lookup yields CDR1 SQVTM and CDR2 ANQGSEA. Trimming left V 6 bases short and J 2 bases short, with 5 bases between. This CDR3 contains 11 residues. DNA of the CDR3: TGCAGCGTGATGGCTGGAAACACCATATATTTT. It specifies CSVMAGNTIYF. The full variable domain, rest sourced from reference TRBV29-1 and TRBJ1-3, is SAVISQKPSRDICQRGTSLTIQCQVDSQVTMMFWYRQQPGQSLTLIATANQGSEATYESGFVIDKFPISRPNLTFSTLTVSNMSPEDSSIYLCSVMAGNTIYFGEGSWLTVV.

This clonotype showed up many times. The genes are TRBV6-1 and TRBJ2-6, with a tentative D call TRBD1 (5 bases). Trimming pared 2 bases from V and 0 bases from J, leaving 8 bases between. Per the germline V gene, CDR1 is MNHNS and CDR2 is SASEGT. CDR3 length equals 16 residues. This chain's CDR3 is CASSEIGASGANVLTF. The CDR3 nucleotides are TGTGCCAGCAGTGAAATAGGGGCCTCTGGGGCCAACGTCCTGACTTTC.

This clonotype was seen repeatedly, ten times or more. The chain couples TRBV2 to TRBJ1-5, with D hard to call. V was clipped by 6 bases and J by 4 bases, with 7 bases between them. The CDR3 loop spans 12 amino acids. Germline V CDR1 and CDR2: SNHLY, FYNNEI. CDR3 DNA sequence: TGTGCCAGCAGCCGCGAAAATCAGCCCCAGCATTTT. It specifies CASSRENQPQHF.

The CDR3 here is CASSPGTSGGTQYF. The CDR3 nucleotides read TGTGCCAGCAGCCCCGGGACTAGCGGAGGTACGCAGTATTTT. The chain couples TRBV7-9 to TRBJ2-3, with 11 bases that match TRBD2. The CDR3 totals 14 residues. Per germline, CDR1 SEHNR and CDR2 FQNEAQ (reference sequence). V lost 5 bases and J lost 8; bases outside the gene matches: 6.

As to this clonotype: Since a much larger clone is just one base distant, this may be a read error. CDR3 coding DNA: TGCGCCAGCAGCATGGGGACTGATGAAAAACTGCTTTTT. It yields the protein CASSMGTDEKLLF. The rearrangement joins TRBV5-1 to TRBJ1-4; D possibly corresponds to TRBD1 (5 bases). The germline gives CDR1 SGHRS, CDR2 YFSETQ. The length of the CDR3 is 13 residues.

There are many counts of this clonotype. V usage is TRBV28 and J usage is TRBJ2-7, with 16 bases that match TRBD2. This CDR3 comprises 15 residues. Germline values: CDR1 MDHEN, CDR2 SYDVKM. Trimming cost V 2 bases and J 7 bases; bases outside gene matches: 2. The CDR3 sequence: CASSLRGLAGGEQYF. In nucleotides, the CDR3 is TGTGCCAGCAGTTTACGGGGACTAGCGGGGGGGGAGCAGTACTTC.

The chain combines TRBV6-5 with TRBJ2-5; D is uncertain. The J call may be faulty, since TRBJ2-1 better matches the DNA end. CDR1 is MNHEY, CDR2 SVGAGI, per germline. This CDR3 has 11 residues. The CDR3, as DNA: TGTGCCAGCAGTTTCTCGGGTGAGCAGTTCTTC. As protein: CASSFSGEQFF.

This clonotype occurred many times. V and J are TRBV7-2 and TRBJ2-7; TRBD1 or TRBD2 may be the D gene (8 bases each). In germline, CDR1 is SGHTA, CDR2 FQGNSA. The CDR3 is 18 amino acids. V lost 3 bases to trimming and J lost 2 bases, with 23 bases between them. CDR3 loop: CASSLATGGDSGTYEQYF. The CDR3 DNA is TGTGCCAGCAGCTTGGCCACAGGGGGGGATAGCGGGACCTACGAGCAGTACTTC.

Ten or more counts support this clonotype. The CDR3 loop is CASSLEPQGAWNTEAFF. The CDR3 nucleotides are TGTGCCAGCAGTTTAGAACCACAGGGGGCGTGGAACACTGAAGCTTTCTTT. This chain joins TRBV6-5 and TRBJ1-1, with TRBD1 identical over 9 bases. V lost 4 bases, J lost 1 base, and 10 bases stayed unmatched. Germline assignment: CDR1 MNHEY and CDR2 SVGAGI. CDR3 length equals 17 residues.

This clonotype came up many times. The rearrangement joins TRBV7-2 to TRBJ1-1; D is perhaps TRBD1 (6 bases). CDR1 and CDR2 from the germline V gene are SGHTA and FQGNSA. This CDR3 has 15 amino acids. V gave up 1 base and J gave up 5 bases, with 14 bases separating them. Here the CDR3 DNA reads TGTGCCAGCAGCTTAGTATCGGACAGTGGAACTGAAGCTTTCTTT. It encodes CASSLVSDSGTEAFF.

A word on this clonotype: At one end the junction does not follow the germline gene, possibly because of a read error. V is TRBV7-3 and J is TRBJ2-5; 10 positions agree with TRBD2. CDR3 size: 15 residues. The V gene's germline CDR1 is SGHTA and CDR2 FQGTGA. This chain's CDR3 is CANSASGSGMETQYF. DNA of the CDR3: TGTGCCAACAGCGCTAGCGGGAGTGGTATGGAGACCCAGTACTTC. The variable domain in full, completed from reference TRBV7-3 and TRBJ2-5, reads GAGVSQTPSNKVTEKGKYVELRCDPISGHTALYWYRQSLGQGPEFLIYFQGTGAADDSGLPNDRFFAVRPEGSVSTLKIQRTERGDSAVYLCANSASGSGMETQYFGPGTRLLVL.